The 3 T cell receptor beta chains below come from one sample, sequenced in a study of cytomegalovirus exposure and HLA in healthy donors. Sequencing used immunoSEQ multiplex PCR; TCRdb keeps in-frame clones, though not all of them. The sample carries 200,000 or so clones, roughly 82% recorded once. Sequenced: PBMCs. The receptors stem from a woman aged 25 to 39 in good health and CMV-seropositive.

The rearrangement links TRBV5-1 to TRBJ1-1; 8 bases line up with TRBD1. Trimming cost V 0 bases and J 3 bases; bases outside gene matches: 4. Germline values: CDR1 SGHRS, CDR2 YFSETQ. The CDR3 length is 15 residues. The CDR3 nucleotides are TGCGCCAGCAGCTTGGCAGGGGGCCGATACACTGAAGCTTTCTTT. It codes for CASSLAGGRYTEAFF.

The chain uses TRBV28 and TRBJ1-5; possible D gene TRBD1, 5 bases. This CDR3 is 16 amino acids long. Per the germline V gene, CDR1 is MDHEN and CDR2 is SYDVKM. Trimming took 6 bases from V and 3 from J, leaving 18 bases between them. CDR3 protein: CASRTTTGAANQPQHF. The CDR3 nucleotides read TGTGCCAGCAGAACCACTACTGGGGCGGCCAATCAGCCCCAGCATTTT.

This rearrangement joins TRBV5-6 to TRBJ2-3, with 11 bases identical to TRBD2. Germline V gives CDR1 SGHDT, CDR2 YYEEEE. The CDR3 has 17 amino acids. Trimming at V came to 4 bases and at J to 4 bases, leaving 11 bases not matched to a gene. DNA for the CDR3: TGTGCCAGCAGCACAAACTTAGCGGGAGGGACTTCAGATACGCAGTATTTT. This encodes CASSTNLAGGTSDTQYF.